The 32 T cell receptor beta chains listed next were all sequenced from one sample in a study of shared T cell receptors in the human thymus listed by TCRdb under 2021. The library was obtained by the immunoSEQ multiplex PCR assay. TCRdb stores this immuneACCESS table with in-frame sequences only. Part of the clones is absent; in the studies checked, under half of the shortfall reflects unresolved V genes, and no reason is known for the rest. The sample table lists roughly 410,000 clones, 85% to 95% of them with a count of one. The ten largest clones take up around 0.018% of the sample. The specimen was thymocytes. These receptors were obtained from a human donor.

This clone was seen a single time. The chain uses TRBV7-8 and TRBJ2-7; D gene unclear. This CDR3 comprises 11 residues. V gave up 3 bases and J gave up 3 bases, with 3 bases separating them. CDR1 and CDR2 (germline): SGHVS, FQNEAQ. The DNA of the CDR3 is TGTGCCAGCAGCTTCCTCTACGAGCAGTACTTC. This gives the protein CASSFLYEQYF.

The gene calls are TRBV21-1 and TRBJ2-1; the listed D gene, TRBD1, was not tested against the DNA. TRBV21-1 is tagged as a pseudogene. The CDR3 has 17 residues. This CDR3 reads CASSKGGQGSRRTEQFF. In nucleotides, the CDR3 is TGTGCCAGCAGCAAAGGGGGGCAGGGCAGTAGGCGGACTGAGCAGTTCTTC.

The CDR3 region is CASSERLAGGPGTDTQYF. The CDR3 nucleotides read TGTGCCAGCAGTGAAAGGCTAGCGGGAGGGCCGGGGACAGATACGCAGTATTTT. The J gene is TRBJ2-3, the V gene TRBV6-4, with 12 bases matching TRBD2. The J segment lost 3 bases and the V segment lost 3 bases, leaving 10 bases of the junction unmatched. Germline V gene data show CDR1 as MRHNA and CDR2 as SNTAGT. This CDR3 region has 18 residues.

The chain links TRBV7-2 to TRBJ2-7; 8 nucleotides match TRBD2. CDR3 length: 16 residues. The V gene end was trimmed by 2 bases and the J gene end by 0 bases; junction bases not matched to a gene: 6. Germline loops: CDR1 SGHTA, CDR2 FQGNSA. The CDR3 protein is CASSLWTSSNSYEQYF. The CDR3 bases are TGTGCCAGCAGCTTATGGACTAGCTCAAACTCCTACGAGCAGTACTTC.

V is TRBV27 and J is TRBJ2-7; 8 nucleotides align to TRBD1. With V trimmed by 6 bases and J by 7 bases, 5 bases remained unmatched. Germline lookup yields CDR1 MNHEY and CDR2 SMNVEV (reference sequence). The length of the CDR3 is 12 residues. The CDR3 sequence: CASSGQGVEQYF. In DNA form, the CDR3 reads TGTGCCAGCAGCGGACAGGGCGTTGAGCAGTACTTC.

V and J are TRBV2 and TRBJ2-3; no definite D call. V gave up 6 bases and J gave up 2 bases, with 15 bases separating them. The CDR3 totals 15 residues. CDR1 is SNHLY and CDR2 is FYNNEI in the germline V gene. CDR3 coding DNA: TGTGCCAGCAGGGGCTGGAGATTTTTCACAGATACGCAGTATTTT. It specifies CASRGWRFFTDTQYF.

V usage is TRBV5-1 and J usage is TRBJ2-7, with D uncertain. V was pared by 0 bases and J by 4 bases, with 8 bases between. This CDR3 region has 13 residues. Germline assignment: CDR1 SGHRS and CDR2 YFSETQ. CDR3 sequence (DNA): TGCGCCAGCAGCTTGGCCACTGGGTACGAGCAGTACTTC. This sequence encodes CASSLATGYEQYF.

V and J are TRBV29-1 and TRBJ1-2; a weak D match, TRBD1 (6 bases). Trimming shortened V by 4 bases and J by 2 bases, and 14 bases separated the two germline ends. Germline V gives CDR1 SQVTM, CDR2 ANQGSEA. This CDR3 is 14 amino acids long. The CDR3 reads CSVVIGQGNYGYTF. The CDR3 DNA reads as TGCAGCGTTGTAATCGGGCAGGGGAACTATGGCTACACCTTC.

A single count supports this clone. The chain carries TRBV28 and TRBJ2-3, with 8 bases that match TRBD2. The germline gives CDR1 MDHEN, CDR2 SYDVKM. This CDR3 has 16 residues. J was trimmed by 4 bases and V by 2 bases; bases with no gene match: 8. Here the CDR3 DNA reads TGTGCCAGCAGTTTAAGGCGGGAGGCCCCCCCAGATACGCAGTATTTT. Its translation: CASSLRREAPPDTQYF.

The chain has TRBV7-9 and TRBJ2-7, with 7 bases that match TRBD1. The CDR3 consists of 17 residues. The germline V gene encodes CDR1 SEHNR and CDR2 FQNEAQ (reference sequence). V lost 1 base to trimming and J lost 2 bases; unmatched junction nucleotides: 11. The CDR3: CASSLDGQAAVTYEQYF. DNA for the CDR3: TGTGCCAGCAGCTTAGATGGACAGGCGGCGGTCACCTACGAGCAGTACTTC.

V and J are TRBV6-1 and TRBJ2-3; no reliable D call. The ends were cut back, 2 bases at V and 1 base at J, with 10 bases in the middle. CDR3 length equals 15 residues. Per the germline V gene, CDR1 is MNHNS and CDR2 is SASEGT. CDR3 DNA sequence: TGTGCCAGCAGTGAAACCCCTGAACGCACAGATACGCAGTATTTT. It encodes CASSETPERTDTQYF.

This clone was observed a single time. This chain connects TRBV28 to TRBJ2-7; D is unclear. The V gene lost 0 bases and the J gene lost 3 bases, with 9 bases spanning the gap. The germline gives CDR1 MDHEN, CDR2 SYDVKM. CDR3 length equals 14 residues. CDR3 in amino acids: CASSLWYPSYEQYF. CDR3 coding DNA: TGTGCCAGCAGTTTATGGTATCCTAGCTACGAGCAGTACTTC.

CDR3 sequence: CASSLSWDRTTRATNEKLFF. CDR3 DNA: TGTGCCAGCAGTTTATCGTGGGACAGGACGACCCGGGCAACTAATGAAAAACTGTTTTTT. The rearrangement joins TRBV27 to TRBJ1-4; 8 nucleotides agree with TRBD1. The CDR3 is 20 residues long. V trimming: 0 bases; J trimming: 0 bases; junction bases outside the gene matches: 12. CDR1 and CDR2 from the germline V gene are MNHEY and SMNVEV (reference sequence).

This clone was recorded only once. The chain has TRBV5-1 and TRBJ2-1; 10 bases agree with TRBD2. Unmatched junction bases numbered 8, after V lost 4 bases and J lost 4 bases. This CDR3 is 16 amino acids long. Germline lookup yields CDR1 SGHRS and CDR2 YFSETQ. The CDR3 nucleotides read TGCGCCAGCAGCCCTGGTACTAGCGGGATTTACAATGAGCAGTTCTTC. Protein product: CASSPGTSGIYNEQFF.

This clone has just one count. The CDR3 is CASSGVKGASGELFF. CDR3 coding DNA: TGTGCCAGCAGTGGGGTGAAAGGCGCTAGCGGGGAGCTGTTTTTT. The rearrangement joins TRBV6-5 to TRBJ2-2; D is uncertain. CDR3 length equals 15 residues. Germline CDR1 and CDR2: MNHEY and SVGAGI. V gave up 5 bases and J gave up 7 bases, with 17 bases separating them.

The chain links TRBV6-6 to TRBJ2-7, with 9 bases that match TRBD1. The CDR3 sequence is 16 residues long. Trimming at V came to 0 bases and at J to 2 bases, leaving 5 bases not matched to a gene. The V gene's germline CDR1 is MNHNY and CDR2 SVGAGI (reference sequence). The CDR3: CASSYSRDREPYEQYF. CDR3 DNA sequence: TGTGCCAGCAGTTACTCGAGGGACAGGGAGCCCTACGAGCAGTACTTC.

The chain recombines TRBV25-1 with TRBJ2-1; D not resolved. The CDR3 covers 15 residues. Per germline, CDR1 MGHDK and CDR2 SYGVNS. Trimming took off 3 bases at V and 0 bases at J, with 9 bases between the two ends. This chain's CDR3 is CASSDRMSSYNEQFF. CDR3 DNA sequence: TGTGCCAGCAGTGATAGGATGAGCTCCTACAATGAGCAGTTCTTC.

Only a few counts were recorded for this clone. The rearrangement links TRBV4-2 to TRBJ2-1; TRBD2 matches at 10 bases. Germline V gives CDR1 LGHNA, CDR2 YNFKEQ. Trimming cost V 1 base and J 4 bases; bases outside gene matches: 1. There are 15 residues in the CDR3. CDR3 bases: TGTGCCAGCAGCCAAGTAGCGGGAGGTTACAATGAGCAGTTCTTC. This sequence encodes CASSQVAGGYNEQFF.

J is TRBJ1-2 and V is TRBV11-2; D uncertain. Germline CDR1 and CDR2: SGHAT and FQNNGV. Trimming left V 2 bases short and J 0 bases short, with 19 bases between. CDR3 length: 18 residues. The CDR3 spells CASSLKGLPDEANYGYTF. CDR3 DNA sequence: TGTGCCAGCAGCTTAAAAGGGCTCCCGGACGAAGCTAACTATGGCTACACCTTC.

The chain uses TRBV15 and TRBJ2-7; TRBD2 is a possible D gene (7 bases). Germline V gives CDR1 LNHNV, CDR2 YYDKDF (reference sequence). The CDR3 has 16 amino acids. Between the trimmed V and J ends, which lost 1 base and 6 bases, there was a span of 19 bases. In nucleotides, the CDR3 is TGTGCCACCAGCAGAGTCCCTGAGAGGGAGGGGGGCGAGCAGTACTTC. This encodes CATSRVPEREGGEQYF.

CDR3 region: CASSHRDRATNEKLFF. The CDR3 DNA sequence: TGTGCCAGCAGCCACCGGGACAGAGCAACTAATGAAAAACTGTTTTTT. The chain has TRBV16 and TRBJ1-4; 7 nucleotides line up with TRBD1. The germline CDR1 and CDR2 sequences are KGHSY and FQNENV. This CDR3 region has 16 residues. V was clipped by 3 bases and J by 0 bases; unmatched bases: 4.

J is TRBJ2-2 and V is TRBV5-4; 11 bases agree with TRBD2. The CDR3 spans 16 residues. From germline, CDR1 is SGHNT and CDR2 YYREEE (reference sequence). Trimming took 0 bases from V and 5 from J; bases not matched to a gene: 3. CDR3 protein: CASSLGSGRETGELFF. CDR3 coding DNA: TGTGCCAGCAGCTTGGGTAGCGGGAGGGAAACCGGGGAGCTGTTTTTT.

V and J are TRBV28 and TRBJ1-1; D not resolved. Germline values: CDR1 MDHEN, CDR2 SYDVKM. The CDR3 loop spans 14 amino acids. V lost 3 bases to trimming and J lost 3 bases, with 11 bases between them. For the CDR3, the DNA is TGTGCCAGCAGTTTCTTAGGGTCGTACACTGAAGCTTTCTTT. Translated, it gives CASSFLGSYTEAFF.

This chain joins TRBV28 and TRBJ1-1, with 9 bases identical to TRBD1. The CDR3 sequence is 13 residues long. The trim removed 6 bases at V and 5 bases at J, leaving 4 bases unmatched. CDR1 MDHEN and CDR2 SYDVKM come from the germline V gene. CDR3 sequence (DNA): TGTGCCAGCAGATTACAGGGGGCTACTGAAGCTTTCTTT. Protein: CASRLQGATEAFF.

The rearrangement links TRBV29-1 to TRBJ2-1, with 7 nucleotides matching TRBD2. J lost 4 bases, V lost 5 bases, and 8 bases had no gene match. The CDR3 is 14 amino acids. Germline V gene data show CDR1 as SQVTM and CDR2 as ANQGSEA. The DNA of the CDR3 is TGCAGCGTTCTGCTAGCGGCAGAGTACAATGAGCAGTTCTTC. Protein product: CSVLLAAEYNEQFF.

This rearrangement joins TRBV28 to TRBJ2-7, with D tentatively TRBD2 (6 bases). V gave up 8 bases and J gave up 0 bases, with 11 bases separating them. The CDR3 sequence is 13 residues long. Germline V lookup: CDR1 MDHEN, CDR2 SYDVKM. This CDR3 reads CASRLGRSYEQYF. CDR3 nucleotides: TGTGCCAGCCGACTAGGCCGCTCCTACGAGCAGTACTTC.

J is TRBJ2-1 and V is TRBV10-2; 7 positions agree with TRBD2. Germline lookup yields CDR1 WSHSY and CDR2 SAAADI. The CDR3 length is 12 residues. The V segment lost 7 bases and the J segment 3 bases; nucleotides outside the gene matches: 0. CDR3 residues: CASTSGYNEQFF. Here the CDR3 DNA reads TGCGCCAGCACTAGCGGCTACAATGAGCAGTTCTTC.

Concerning this clone itself: A junction end diverges from the germline sequence, so it may reflect a read error. Other DNA sequences from this sample encode an identical CDR3 as well. This chain joins TRBV15 and TRBJ2-7; maybe TRBD1 (5 bases). Germline assignment: CDR1 LNHNV and CDR2 YYDKDF (reference sequence). The CDR3 is 16 residues long. The CDR3 spells CATSRTLWTYPYEQYF. CDR3 coding DNA: TGCGCCACCAGCAGAACCTTATGGACATATCCCTACGAGCAGTACTTC.

The chain has TRBV29-1 and TRBJ2-1, with D possibly being TRBD1 (5 bases). CDR3 length: 15 residues. The V end lost 0 bases, the J end lost 5 bases, and 14 bases lay between the germline ends. From germline, CDR1 is SQVTM and CDR2 ANQGSEA. CDR3 amino acids: CSVEDGWTRDNEQFF. CDR3 DNA sequence: TGCAGCGTTGAAGATGGGTGGACAAGGGACAATGAGCAGTTCTTC.

V is TRBV7-8 and J is TRBJ2-6, with D possibly TRBD1 on 6 matching bases. CDR1 is SGHVS and CDR2 is FQNEAQ in the germline V gene. Trimming removed 6 bases from V and 1 base from J, with 19 bases in between. This CDR3 has 18 residues. The CDR3 coding sequence is TGTGCCAGCAGTCAGGGGTCCAGGGGCCTGTCTGGGGCCAACGTCCTGACTTTC. Its protein product is CASSQGSRGLSGANVLTF.

Details on this clone: The sample contains more than one DNA sequence encoding this CDR3. V gene TRBV9 combines with J gene TRBJ2-3; D gene unclear. Trimming cost V 3 bases and J 0 bases, with 14 bases left between them. The V gene's germline CDR1 is SGDLS and CDR2 YYNGEE. CDR3 size: 16 residues. Here the CDR3 reads CASSATGPHSTDTQYF. The CDR3 bases are TGTGCCAGCAGCGCTACGGGTCCTCATAGCACAGATACGCAGTATTTT. Together with reference TRBV9 and TRBJ2-3, the CDR3 gives the full variable domain: DSGVTQTPKHLITATGQRVTLRCSPRSGDLSVYWYQQSLDQGLQFLIQYYNGEERAKGNILERFSAQQFPDLHSELNLSSLELGDSALYFCASSATGPHSTDTQYFGPGTRLTVL.

V and J are TRBV2 and TRBJ1-1, with a weak D call TRBD1 (5 bases). Germline V gene sequence: CDR1 SNHLY, CDR2 FYNNEI. V lost 6 bases to trimming and J lost 2 bases, with 10 bases between them. The CDR3 totals 13 residues. The CDR3 sequence is CASRGVGNTEAFF. CDR3 nucleotides: TGTGCCAGCAGGGGGGTGGGCAACACTGAAGCTTTCTTT.